One and the same sample provided the 28 T cell receptor beta chains below, sequenced in a study of blood T cell repertoires in COVID-19 (dated by TCRdb to about 2020). Preparation of the library involved the immunoSEQ multiplex PCR assay. TCRdb's version of the immuneACCESS table is confined to in-frame rearrangements and falls short of the full clone set. An unresolved V gene accounts for under half of the shortfall where checked; the remainder is of unknown origin. This sample has over 100,000 clones in its table, and roughly 80% of those were observed once. The ten largest clonotypes hold 4% to 5.5% of the sample. Sequencing was carried out using peripheral blood. All receptors come from a man aged 60-69 years with acute or convalescent COVID-19.

The rearrangement uses TRBV7-2 and TRBJ2-4; D is uncertain. The CDR3 sequence is 14 residues long. Germline CDR1 is SGHTA and CDR2 is FQGNSA. V dropped 6 bases and J dropped 7 bases, with 16 bases sitting between them. CDR3 nucleotides: TGTGCCAGCAGGCGAGGATCCGTACCTAACATTCAGTACTTC. It encodes CASRRGSVPNIQYF.

V usage is TRBV5-1 and J usage is TRBJ1-2; a possible D gene is TRBD1 (6 bases). Germline V gene sequence: CDR1 SGHRS, CDR2 YFSETQ. The V end was cut by 0 bases, the J end by 3 bases, with 6 bases between. The CDR3 loop spans 13 amino acids. The CDR3 sequence is CASSLAGDYGYTF. For the CDR3, the DNA is TGCGCCAGCAGCTTGGCAGGGGACTATGGCTACACCTTC.

CDR3: CASYSRLVPVQYF. For the CDR3, the DNA is TGTGCCAGTTATTCGAGACTAGTCCCAGTGCAGTACTTC. The chain recombines TRBV28 with TRBJ2-7, with D perhaps TRBD2 (6 bases). V was trimmed by 9 bases and J by 9 bases, leaving 21 bases between them. Looked up from germline, CDR1 is MDHEN and CDR2 is SYDVKM. The CDR3 runs to 13 residues.

The chain employs TRBV11-2 and TRBJ2-3; the D gene is possibly TRBD2 (6 bases). Trimming removed 5 bases at V and 2 bases at J, with 20 bases between. The germline CDR1 and CDR2 sequences are SGHAT and FQNNGV. This CDR3 region has 17 residues. CDR3 in DNA: TGTGCCAGCAGCCCGGGTAGCTGGGACTTACCCACAGATACGCAGTATTTT. It is translated as CASSPGSWDLPTDTQYF.

The chain employs TRBV6-1 and TRBJ1-1, with D tentatively TRBD1 (6 bases). Germline loops: CDR1 MNHNS, CDR2 SASEGT. Between the trimmed V and J ends, which lost 2 bases and 3 bases, there was a span of 10 bases. The length of the CDR3 is 14 residues. The CDR3 here is CASSEPGDYTEAFF. The CDR3 DNA reads as TGTGCCAGCAGTGAACCAGGGGATTACACTGAAGCTTTCTTT.

This chain joins TRBV28 and TRBJ2-7; perhaps TRBD2 as D (6 bases). V shed 10 bases and J shed 2 bases, with 18 bases lying between them. This CDR3 spans 14 amino acids. Germline loops: CDR1 MDHEN, CDR2 SYDVKM. This CDR3 reads CATAMGGPTYEQYF. Here the CDR3 DNA reads TGTGCCACCGCAATGGGGGGACCGACCTACGAGCAGTACTTC. Based on the CDR3 plus reference TRBV28 and TRBJ2-7, the full variable domain is DVKVTQSSRYLVKRTGEKVFLECVQDMDHENMFWYRQDPGLGLRLIYFSYDVKMKEKGDIPEGYSVSREKKERFSLILESASTNQTSMYLCATAMGGPTYEQYFGPGTRLTVT.

The chain is built from TRBV11-1 and TRBJ1-2; a possible D gene is TRBD1 (5 bases). The ends were cut back, 1 base at V and 2 bases at J, with 5 bases in the middle. The CDR3 is 13 residues long. CDR1 and CDR2 from the germline V gene are SGHAT and FQDESV (reference sequence). CDR3 region: CASSLDRNYGYTF. The CDR3 nucleotides are TGTGCCAGCAGCTTAGACAGGAACTATGGCTACACCTTC.

The V and J genes are TRBV5-1 and TRBJ1-2; tentative D call: TRBD1 (6 bases). Germline CDR1 and CDR2: SGHRS and YFSETQ. V gave up 1 base and J gave up 7 bases, with 11 bases separating them. The CDR3 loop spans 13 amino acids. CDR3 DNA sequence: TGCGCCAGCAGCTTGACACAGGGTTCTGGCTACACCTTC. The encoded protein is CASSLTQGSGYTF.

The gene calls are TRBV21-1 and TRBJ2-1; the table's D call, TRBD2, has no DNA check behind it. TRBV21-1 is a pseudogene segment. This CDR3 has 16 amino acids. The DNA for the CDR3 is TGTGCCAGCAGCAAAATGGCGGGAGGGCCCCACAATGAGCAGTTCTTC. Protein: CASSKMAGGPHNEQFF.

The rearrangement joins TRBV7-9 to TRBJ2-5, with D possibly being TRBD2 (6 bases). Germline V gene lookup returns CDR1 SEHNR and CDR2 FQNEAQ (reference sequence). The CDR3 length is 14 residues. The V end was cut by 5 bases, the J end by 5 bases, with 15 bases between. CDR3 sequence (DNA): TGTGCCAGCAGCCTTCTCGGGAGTGGGGAGACCCAGTACTTC. It encodes CASSLLGSGETQYF.

This clone appeared once. The chain couples TRBV6-1 to TRBJ1-3; no reliable D call. Germline V gene data show CDR1 as MNHNS and CDR2 as SASEGT. The CDR3 contains 15 residues. Trimming removed 3 bases from V and 0 bases from J, with 9 bases in between. The DNA for the CDR3 is TGTGCCAGCAGTGATTCCGGGATCTCTGGAAACACCATATATTTT. Protein: CASSDSGISGNTIYF.

The chain carries TRBV18 and TRBJ1-4; the D is unclear. The CDR3 totals 15 residues. V lost 3 bases and J lost 7, with 15 bases in between. Germline loops: CDR1 KGHSH, CDR2 LQKENI. CDR3 in DNA: TGTGCCAGCTCACCGGAGGGCGAAGGAGTTGAAAAACTGTTTTTT. It is translated as CASSPEGEGVEKLFF.

This chain joins TRBV9 and TRBJ2-1; TRBD2 matches 7 bases. Germline V CDR1 and CDR2: SGDLS, YYNGEE. The CDR3 loop spans 17 amino acids. V gave up 0 bases and J gave up 4 bases; unmatched junction bases: 10. Here the CDR3 DNA reads TGTGCCAGCAGCGTAGGGCCCCCGCGGGGGAGTTACAATGAGCAGTTCTTC. Its translation is CASSVGPPRGSYNEQFF. The entire variable domain, with the rest obtained from reference TRBV9 and TRBJ2-1, is as follows: DSGVTQTPKHLITATGQRVTLRCSPRSGDLSVYWYQQSLDQGLQFLIQYYNGEERAKGNILERFSAQQFPDLHSELNLSSLELGDSALYFCASSVGPPRGSYNEQFFGPGTRLTVL.

The chain joins TRBV9 to TRBJ2-1; 10 bases map to TRBD1. Germline CDR1 and CDR2: SGDLS and YYNGEE. V shed 8 bases and J 5 bases; nucleotides not matched to a gene: 10. There are 15 residues in the CDR3. DNA for the CDR3: TGTGCCAGTGCCCTAGGGACAGGGGAGGACAATGAGCAGTTCTTC. Protein sequence: CASALGTGEDNEQFF.

The J gene is TRBJ2-3, the V gene TRBV4-2; weak D call: TRBD2 (5 bases). CDR1 and CDR2 from the germline V gene are LGHNA and YNFKEQ. V gave up 4 bases and J gave up 8 bases, with 28 bases separating them. The length of the CDR3 is 18 residues. Here the CDR3 DNA reads TGTGCCAGCAGCCGCGGAGGTCGAAGCGGCTTGGATTCGGGTACGCAGTATTTT. It specifies CASSRGGRSGLDSGTQYF.

This clone came up once. The chain uses TRBV7-3 and TRBJ1-6, with TRBD1 identical over 9 bases. This CDR3 has 14 residues. Germline V gives CDR1 SGHTA, CDR2 FQGTGA. V lost 4 bases and J lost 11; bases outside the gene matches: 6. The chain's CDR3 is CASSSNGQGTPLHF. The CDR3 DNA reads TGTGCCAGCAGCTCGAATGGACAGGGGACACCCCTCCACTTT. Together with reference TRBV7-3 and TRBJ1-6, the CDR3 gives the full variable domain: GAGVSQTPSNKVTEKGKYVELRCDPISGHTALYWYRQSLGQGPEFLIYFQGTGAADDSGLPNDRFFAVRPEGSVSTLKIQRTERGDSAVYLCASSSNGQGTPLHFGNGTRLTVT.

This clone was recorded once. The chain recombines TRBV10-3 with TRBJ2-7; D perhaps matches TRBD1 (6 bases). V was clipped by 3 bases and J by 3 bases, with 15 bases between them. This CDR3 has 15 residues. Germline lookup yields CDR1 ENHRY and CDR2 SYGVKD. CDR3 coding DNA: TGTGCCATCAGTGATCCCGGGACAATCGGCTACGAGCAGTACTTC. This gives the protein CAISDPGTIGYEQYF.

The V and J genes are TRBV9 and TRBJ1-2, with TRBD1 matching 9 bases. The CDR3 runs to 17 residues. The J segment lost 4 bases and the V segment lost 0 bases, leaving 10 bases of the junction unmatched. Per the germline V gene, CDR1 is SGDLS and CDR2 is YYNGEE. The CDR3 nucleotides are TGTGCCAGCAGCGTAGGGGCCGGGACAGGGATTTTCTATGGCTACACCTTC. It translates to CASSVGAGTGIFYGYTF.

This chain uses TRBV19 with TRBJ2-5; D possibly corresponds to TRBD1 (6 bases). The CDR3 covers 13 residues. Trimming left V 2 bases short and J 5 bases short, with 9 bases between. The germline CDR1 and CDR2 sequences are LNHDA and SQIVND (reference sequence). The CDR3 DNA sequence: TGTGCCAGTAGTATAACCAGGGGCGAGACCCAGTACTTC. This translates into CASSITRGETQYF.

The chain carries TRBV15 and TRBJ1-1; maybe TRBD1 (6 bases). V dropped 3 bases and J dropped 4 bases, with 15 bases sitting between them. The germline CDR1 and CDR2 sequences are LNHNV and YYDKDF (reference sequence). This CDR3 spans 15 amino acids. The CDR3 loop is CATSSVRQASTEAFF. The CDR3 DNA reads TGTGCCACCAGCAGCGTACGACAGGCTTCCACTGAAGCTTTCTTT. Filled out from reference TRBV15 and TRBJ1-1, the complete variable domain reads DAMVIQNPRYQVTQFGKPVTLSCSQTLNHNVMYWYQQKSSQAPKLLFHYYDKDFNNEADTPDNFQSRRPNTSFCFLDIRSPGLGDTAMYLCATSSVRQASTEAFFGQGTRLTVV.

This sequence joins TRBV4-1 and TRBJ2-1, with D perhaps matching TRBD2 (6 bases). In germline, CDR1 is MGHRA, CDR2 YSYEKL. The ends were cut back, 3 bases at V and 7 bases at J, with 13 bases in the middle. The CDR3 length is 14 residues. The CDR3 DNA reads as TGCGCCAGCAGCCAGTTGACTAGTTGGAATGAGCAGTTCTTC. Translating gives CASSQLTSWNEQFF.

The chain employs TRBV7-9 and TRBJ2-7; a possible D gene is TRBD2 (5 bases). V lost 6 bases, J lost 3 bases, and 12 bases lay in between. The CDR3 has 13 residues. Germline lookup yields CDR1 SEHNR and CDR2 FQNEAQ (reference sequence). CDR3 region: CASSTGSRYEQYF. In DNA form, the CDR3 reads TGTGCCAGCAGTACTGGGAGTCGCTACGAGCAGTACTTC.

This chain joins TRBV7-9 and TRBJ2-5; no reliable D call. Looked up from germline, CDR1 is SEHNR and CDR2 is FQNEAQ (reference sequence). The length of the CDR3 is 12 residues. Trimming shortened V by 2 bases and J by 4 bases, and 5 bases separated the two germline ends. The CDR3 DNA sequence: TGTGCCAGCAGCTTAAAGCTAGAGACCCAGTACTTC. As protein: CASSLKLETQYF.

The chain has TRBV7-6 and TRBJ1-5, with D perhaps TRBD1 (5 bases). The germline V gene has CDR1 SGHVS and CDR2 FNYEAQ. The CDR3 extends over 17 amino acids. V dropped 7 bases and J dropped 0 bases, with 19 bases sitting between them. CDR3 sequence (DNA): TGTGCCAGCATCGGGGGACCGCACAACTATAGCAATCAGCCCCAGCATTTT. Translation gives CASIGGPHNYSNQPQHF.

The genes are TRBV9 and TRBJ2-3; D may be TRBD2 (6 bases). The CDR3 extends over 15 amino acids. Looked up from germline, CDR1 is SGDLS and CDR2 is YYNGEE. The V and J ends lost 4 bases and 6 bases respectively, with 18 bases between them. The CDR3 DNA sequence: TGTGCCAGCAGCCCAGACGGGACTGGGGCGGATACGCAGTATTTT. It translates to CASSPDGTGADTQYF.

The CDR3 is CASSLDSQRAGGNTQYF. In nucleotides, the CDR3 is TGTGCCAGCAGCTTAGACAGCCAGCGGGCGGGGGGGAATACGCAGTATTTT. The chain combines TRBV11-3 with TRBJ2-3; 9 bases map to TRBD2. This CDR3 has 17 residues. The V gene's germline CDR1 is SGHNT and CDR2 YENEEA. V trimming: 0 bases; J trimming: 7 bases; junction bases outside the gene matches: 11.

This chain uses TRBV10-3 with TRBJ2-1, with 8 bases matching TRBD2. Germline V gene sequence: CDR1 ENHRY, CDR2 SYGVKD. Losses at the gene ends were 10 bases for V and 7 bases for J; bases not matched to a gene: 6. This CDR3 is 12 amino acids long. Written as DNA, the CDR3 is TGTGCCACCCGGGAGGGCCAGAATGAGCAGTTCTTC. Translating it yields CATREGQNEQFF.

This rearrangement joins TRBV5-1 to TRBJ1-4, with TRBD1 matching 8 bases. Per the germline V gene, CDR1 is SGHRS and CDR2 is YFSETQ. The CDR3 totals 16 residues. Losses at the gene ends were 4 bases for V and 6 bases for J; bases not matched to a gene: 11. CDR3 region: CASSGAGGDRYEKLFF. The CDR3, as DNA: TGCGCCAGCAGCGGGGCAGGGGGCGATCGGTATGAAAAACTGTTTTTT.